This is a list of T cell receptor beta chains from one sample in a study of T-cell memory formation after mild COVID-19. TCRdb processed the 5' RACE reads anew with MiXCR; each CDR3 protein has one entry. This table has roughly 380,000 distinct CDR3 sequences, 25% to 30% appearing once. Input material: PBMCs or a T cell subset sorted from them (not recorded which). The receptors were sampled from an adult woman who had mild COVID-19 (a few samples of this study predate the infection). Cell type and time point are not known. Both conserved end residues are part of each CDR3. D genes are given only for firm matches. Clone size is shown for a subset of rows, as once, few, many or a class of expanded clone.

TRBV5-1	.	.	TRBJ2-3	CASTPGLYSDTQYF	TGCGCCAGCACTCCGGGCCTGTATTCGGATACGCAGTATTTT
TRBV7-8	.	.	TRBJ2-5	CASSLGQALHQETQYF	TGTGCCAGCAGCTTAGGACAGGCGTTGCACCAAGAGACCCAGTACTTC
TRBV4-1	TRBD1	.	TRBJ1-1	CASSLGGTANTEAFF	TGCGCCAGCAGCCTGGGCGGGACAGCGAACACTGAAGCTTTCTTT
TRBV9	TRBD2	few	TRBJ2-1	CASSVEGLAGGPSSYNEQFF	TGTGCCAGCAGCGTGGAGGGACTAGCGGGAGGGCCGAGCTCCTACAATGAGCAGTTCTTC
TRBV15	TRBD2	few	TRBJ2-1	CATSRLGDPGLPSFF	TGTGCCACCAGCAGGTTAGGTGACCCGGGACTACCTTCTTTCTTC
TRBV6-1	TRBD1	few	TRBJ1-1	CASKGQIYTEAFF	TGTGCCAGCAAGGGACAGATATACACTGAAGCTTTCTTT
TRBV29-1	.	few	TRBJ1-2	CSVENGYYGYTF	TGCAGCGTTGAGAACGGGTACTATGGCTACACCTTC
TRBV5-1	TRBD2	.	TRBJ2-3	CASSLVPGLAGKDTQYF	TGCGCCAGCAGCTTAGTCCCTGGACTAGCGGGAAAAGATACGCAGTATTTT
TRBV9	TRBD2	few	TRBJ2-1	CASSVAAGGYNEQFF	TGTGCCAGCAGCGTAGCAGCGGGAGGCTACAATGAGCAGTTCTTC
TRBV24-1	.	few	TRBJ2-1	CATSVYGINEQFF	TGTGCCACCAGTGTCTATGGAATTAATGAGCAGTTCTTC
TRBV5-1	TRBD2	.	TRBJ2-3	CASSRTSGGTGDTQYF	TGCGCCAGCAGCCGTACAAGCGGGGGGACTGGAGATACGCAGTATTTT
TRBV20-1	TRBD1	.	TRBJ2-3	CSASSGQGADTQYF	TGCAGTGCTAGTTCGGGACAGGGGGCAGATACGCAGTATTTT
TRBV2	TRBD2	.	TRBJ2-7	CASSEYISGSSYEQYF	TGTGCCAGCAGTGAATATATTAGCGGGAGCTCCTACGAGCAGTACTTC
TRBV6-5	.	.	TRBJ1-1	CASSYSWGMNTEAFF	TGTGCCAGCAGTTACTCGTGGGGGATGAACACTGAAGCTTTCTTT
TRBV9	.	few	TRBJ2-3	CASSLLGEADTQYF	TGTGCCAGCAGCCTTCTAGGGGAGGCAGATACGCAGTATTTT
TRBV24-1	TRBD2	.	TRBJ2-1	CATRNSGSMGEQFF	TGTGCCACCAGAAATAGCGGGAGTATGGGTGAGCAGTTCTTC
TRBV6-1	.	.	TRBJ2-6	CASSGSAVNSGANVLTF	TGTGCCAGCAGTGGTTCGGCCGTCAACTCTGGGGCCAACGTCCTGACTTTC
TRBV9	TRBD2	once	TRBJ2-2	CASSVGASGGINTGELFF	TGTGCCAGCAGCGTAGGTGCTAGCGGGGGGATTAACACCGGGGAGCTGTTTTTT
TRBV5-6	TRBD1	many	TRBJ1-4	CASSRQGTANEKLFF	TGTGCCAGCAGCAGACAGGGGACTGCTAATGAAAAACTGTTTTTT
TRBV12-3/TRBV12-4	.	few	TRBJ2-1	CASSTTGTTYNEQFF	TGTGCCAGCAGCACTACCGGGACCACCTACAATGAGCAGTTCTTC
TRBV16	.	few	TRBJ2-5	CASSQYREQMRETQYF	TGTGCCAGCAGCCAATATCGCGAACAGATGAGGGAGACCCAGTACTTC
TRBV24-1	.	few	TRBJ2-2	CATSDGGRGTGELFF	TGTGCCACCAGTGATGGGGGCCGAGGGACCGGGGAGCTGTTTTTT
TRBV6-5	TRBD1	.	TRBJ1-2	CASSGQGSGYYGYTF	TGTGCCAGCAGTGGACAGGGCTCTGGGTACTATGGCTACACCTTC
TRBV20-1	.	.	TRBJ1-5	CSASPTPRSNQPQHF	TGCAGTGCTAGTCCGACGCCACGAAGCAATCAGCCCCAGCATTTT
TRBV12-3/TRBV12-4	.	.	TRBJ2-1	CASTPPLASSYNEQFF	TGTGCCAGCACTCCCCCGCTAGCGAGTTCCTACAATGAGCAGTTCTTC
TRBV20-1	.	.	TRBJ1-2	CSARGSGYGYTF	TGCAGTGCTAGAGGGTCAGGGTATGGCTACACCTTC
TRBV5-6	.	.	TRBJ1-3	CASSYGSHGNTIYF	TGTGCCAGCAGCTACGGTTCTCATGGAAACACCATATATTTT
TRBV6-5	.	.	TRBJ2-2	CASSYLEVGELFF	TGTGCCAGCAGTTACTTGGAGGTCGGGGAGCTGTTTTTT
TRBV29-1	TRBD1	.	TRBJ2-2	CSVLTGINGELFF	TGCAGCGTGTTGACAGGGATCAACGGGGAGCTGTTTTTT
TRBV10-3	.	.	TRBJ1-5	CAISESAGNQPQHF	TGTGCCATCAGTGAGTCGGCAGGCAATCAGCCCCAGCATTTT
TRBV12-5	.	.	TRBJ2-7	CASGRDYEQYF	TGTGCTAGTGGCCGTGACTACGAGCAGTACTTC
TRBV3-1	.	few	TRBJ2-5	CASSQESTSVRGRETQYF	TGTGCCAGCAGCCAAGAGAGTACTAGCGTTAGGGGGAGAGAGACCCAGTACTTC
TRBV24-1	TRBD2	.	TRBJ2-3	CATIGGEVDTQYF	TGTGCCACCATCGGGGGGGAGGTGGATACGCAGTATTTT
TRBV4-2	TRBD2	few	TRBJ2-7	CASSQEEREGYEQYF	TGTGCCAGCAGCCAAGAAGAGCGGGAGGGATACGAGCAGTACTTC
TRBV29-1	.	.	TRBJ2-2	CSVGAPASGTGELFF	TGCAGCGTTGGTGCTCCCGCGAGTGGGACCGGGGAGCTGTTTTTT
TRBV20-1	.	few	TRBJ2-2	CSARSRGNTGELFF	TGCAGTGCTCGCTCCAGGGGAAACACCGGGGAGCTGTTTTTT
TRBV24-1	.	once	TRBJ1-2	CATSDPSLEGGYTF	TGTGCCACCAGTGACCCGAGCCTGGAAGGAGGCTACACCTTC
TRBV24-1	.	few	TRBJ2-5	CATSDFSATQYF	TGTGCCACCAGTGATTTTTCGGCGACCCAGTACTTC
TRBV12-3/TRBV12-4	TRBD1	few	TRBJ1-6	CASSPGTGGSPLHF	TGTGCCAGCAGTCCAGGGACAGGGGGCTCACCCCTCCACTTT
TRBV5-1	.	many	TRBJ2-5	CASSLFGQQETQYF	TGCGCCAGCAGCTTGTTCGGTCAACAAGAGACCCAGTACTTC
TRBV27	.	.	TRBJ1-1	CASSPTPGLIGTEAFF	TGTGCCAGCAGTCCTACGCCCGGCCTAATTGGCACTGAAGCTTTCTTT
TRBV6-1	.	.	TRBJ1-1	CASRDHLMRDTEAFF	TGTGCCAGCAGAGACCATTTAATGAGGGACACTGAAGCTTTCTTT
TRBV24-1	.	.	TRBJ2-1	CATSDRTFGRNEQFF	TGTGCCACCAGTGATCGGACATTTGGGCGCAATGAGCAGTTCTTC
TRBV29-1	.	few	TRBJ2-3	CSVRGVLTDTQYF	TGCAGCGTGCGAGGAGTCTTGACAGATACGCAGTATTTT
TRBV21-1	.	.	TRBJ2-1	CASSSKCRTSGRQEQFF	TGTGCCAGCAGCAGTAAGTGCCGGACTAGCGGGAGGCAGGAGCAGTTCTTC
TRBV20-1	TRBD2	few	TRBJ2-1	CSARDLGTSGYHNEQFF	TGCAGTGCTAGAGACCTTGGGACTAGCGGGTACCACAATGAGCAGTTCTTC
TRBV13	.	.	TRBJ1-2	CASSLGRRLNYGYTF	TGTGCCAGCAGCTTAGGCCGGCGGCTTAACTATGGCTACACCTTC
TRBV7-6	.	.	TRBJ2-1	CASSLGRENEQFF	TGTGCCAGCAGCTTAGGCAGGGAGAATGAGCAGTTCTTC
TRBV4-1	.	.	TRBJ2-4	CASSHDSHIQYF	TGCGCCAGCAGCCATGACAGTCACATTCAGTACTTC
TRBV18	.	.	TRBJ2-4	CASSPPGGRNGIQYF	TGTGCCAGCTCACCACCGGGAGGTAGGAATGGCATTCAGTACTTC
TRBV25-1	.	few	TRBJ2-1	CASSEPTSTGNEQFF	TGTGCCAGCAGTGAACCTACTAGCACCGGCAATGAGCAGTTCTTC
TRBV7-3	.	few	TRBJ2-7	CASSLSGGAQDEQYF	TGTGCCAGCAGCTTAAGTGGCGGGGCCCAGGACGAGCAGTACTTC
TRBV7-9	.	.	TRBJ2-2	CASGTLANTGELFF	TGTGCCAGCGGGACTCTCGCGAACACCGGGGAGCTGTTTTTT
TRBV12-3/TRBV12-4	.	.	TRBJ1-5	CASSANRDSNQPQHF	TGTGCCAGCAGTGCAAACAGGGATAGCAATCAGCCCCAGCATTTT